Below, 17 T cell receptor beta chains from the same sample are listed, as sequenced in a study of cytomegalovirus exposure and HLA in healthy donors. The PCR used 60 Vbeta and 13 Jbeta primers. The assay was immunoSEQ multiplex PCR, and TCRdb's table has in-frame clones only and misses some. The sample carries around 65,000 clones, 62% recorded once. Specimen: PBMCs. The source of these receptors is a young man in good health and CMV-seronegative.

The chain uses TRBV5-1 and TRBJ1-1; D unresolved. V was shortened by 0 bases and J by 1 base, with 4 bases between the two germline ends. Looked up from germline, CDR1 is SGHRS and CDR2 is YFSETQ. The CDR3 totals 13 residues. CDR3: CASSLDRNTEAFF. The CDR3 region has the DNA TGCGCCAGCAGCTTGGACAGGAACACTGAAGCTTTCTTT.

This chain connects TRBV6-4 to TRBJ1-6; 7 bases are shared with TRBD1. V trimming: 3 bases; J trimming: 6 bases; junction bases outside the gene matches: 2. The CDR3 length is 14 residues. Germline V gene data show CDR1 as MRHNA and CDR2 as SNTAGT. CDR3 region: CASSDDRVNSPLHF. The CDR3 bases are TGTGCCAGCAGTGATGACAGGGTTAATTCACCCCTCCACTTT.

The chain carries TRBV4-1 and TRBJ2-5, with D possibly being TRBD2 (5 bases). The J call may not be correct, given that the DNA end is closer to TRBJ2-7. Germline V gives CDR1 MGHRA, CDR2 YSYEKL. This CDR3 spans 15 amino acids. CDR3 sequence (DNA): TGCGCCAGCTCCAACTCTGCGGGCACTTCCTACGAGCAGTACTTC. It yields the protein CASSNSAGTSYEQYF.

This chain uses TRBV7-8 with TRBJ1-5; a possible D gene is TRBD1 (6 bases). Trimming removed 6 bases from V and 1 base from J, with 13 bases in between. Per germline, CDR1 SGHVS and CDR2 FQNEAQ. The CDR3 consists of 15 residues. The CDR3 coding sequence is TGTGCCAGCAGTCTACAGGGTCAGAGCAATCAGCCCCAGCATTTT. It encodes CASSLQGQSNQPQHF.

The gene calls are TRBV7-9 and TRBJ1-4; no firm D call. This CDR3 contains 14 residues. The germline gives CDR1 SEHNR, CDR2 FQNEAQ (reference sequence). V lost 8 bases and J lost 8, with 18 bases in between. CDR3 nucleotides: TGTGCCAGCGGGAGTAGGAGGGTATGGGAAAAACTGTTTTTT. This sequence encodes CASGSRRVWEKLFF.

The V and J genes are TRBV6-1 and TRBJ1-1; no firm D call. The length of the CDR3 is 13 residues. Trimming stripped 2 bases from V and 1 base from J, with 5 bases between. The V gene's germline CDR1 is MNHNS and CDR2 SASEGT. The CDR3 region has the DNA TGTGCCAGCAGTGAAAACAGGAACACTGAAGCTTTCTTT. Protein product: CASSENRNTEAFF.

The chain recombines TRBV6-1 with TRBJ2-7; the match to TRBD1 covers 9 bases. Germline CDR1 reads MNHNS; CDR2 reads SASEGT. V was clipped by 4 bases and J by 1 base; unmatched bases: 5. CDR3 size: 15 residues. The CDR3 DNA reads as TGTGCCAGCAGTGCCCTGGACAGGGGATCCTACGAGCAGTACTTC. Translation gives CASSALDRGSYEQYF.

This chain joins TRBV11-3 and TRBJ2-3; the match to TRBD1 covers 7 bases. CDR1 is SGHNT, CDR2 YENEEA, per germline. V was pared by 5 bases and J by 4 bases, with 9 bases of the junction left unmatched. The CDR3 extends over 15 amino acids. CDR3 sequence: CASSGDRDRADTQYF. CDR3 bases: TGTGCCAGCAGCGGAGACAGGGATAGAGCAGATACGCAGTATTTT.

This clone was seen a handful of times. The J gene is TRBJ1-3, the V gene TRBV6-5, with a weak D call TRBD1 (5 bases). Trimming stripped 6 bases from V and 4 bases from J, with 16 bases between. The CDR3 covers 15 residues. CDR1 is MNHEY and CDR2 is SVGAGI in the germline V gene. CDR3 sequence reads: CASSQEGQAGNTIYF. The CDR3 bases are TGTGCCAGCAGCCAGGAGGGGCAAGCGGGAAACACCATATATTTT.

The chain links TRBV29-1 to TRBJ1-2; 9 bases map to TRBD1. CDR1 and CDR2 (germline): SQVTM, ANQGSEA. There are 12 residues in the CDR3. The CDR3 region has the DNA TGCGTGGGTACAGGGGGCGAGGGTGGCTACACCTTC. It yields the protein CVGTGGEGGYTF.

The CDR3 spells CASSLVVAGGTDTQYF. The CDR3 coding sequence is TGTGCCAGCAGCTTAGTTGTTGCGGGGGGTACAGATACGCAGTATTTT. The chain links TRBV7-2 to TRBJ2-3, with 8 nucleotides matching TRBD2. V lost 1 base, J lost 3 bases, and 6 bases stayed unmatched. There are 16 residues in the CDR3. Germline assignment: CDR1 SGHTA and CDR2 FQGNSA.

The chain links TRBV7-8 to TRBJ2-1, with D unresolved. Germline V lookup: CDR1 SGHVS, CDR2 FQNEAQ. V was pared by 5 bases and J by 6 bases, with 8 bases between. The CDR3 extends over 12 amino acids. CDR3 amino acids: CASSMGVNEQFF. The CDR3 nucleotides read TGTGCCAGCAGCATGGGCGTCAATGAGCAGTTCTTC.

V gene TRBV30 combines with J gene TRBJ1-4; 7 bases fit TRBD1. Looked up from germline, CDR1 is GTSNPN and CDR2 is SVGIG (reference sequence). V lost 1 base to trimming and J lost 6 bases; unmatched junction nucleotides: 5. CDR3 length: 14 amino acids. Written as DNA, the CDR3 is TGTGCCTGGAGTGGACAGGGAACAGATGAAAAACTGTTTTTT. Amino acids: CAWSGQGTDEKLFF.

This chain uses TRBV4-1 with TRBJ2-3, with unresolved D. There are 16 residues in the CDR3. Per the germline V gene, CDR1 is MGHRA and CDR2 is YSYEKL. Trimming pared 0 bases from V and 2 bases from J, leaving 12 bases between. The CDR3 DNA follows: TGCGCCAGCAGCCAAGATCGAGCCCCAAACACAGATACGCAGTATTTT. Its protein is CASSQDRAPNTDTQYF.

This chain uses TRBV7-2 with TRBJ2-3; 16 nucleotides agree with TRBD2. The CDR3 is made up of 17 amino acids. Germline trimming cut 1 base from V and 3 bases from J; bases unmatched to any gene: 1. From germline, CDR1 is SGHTA and CDR2 FQGNSA. The CDR3 here is CASSLGGLAGGTDTQYF. DNA for the CDR3: TGTGCCAGCAGCTTAGGGGGACTAGCGGGGGGGACAGATACGCAGTATTTT.

The V call is TRBV6-5, the J call TRBJ2-7; TRBD1 is a possible D gene (5 bases). Germline V CDR1 and CDR2: MNHEY, SVGAGI. This CDR3 comprises 15 residues. The V and J ends lost 6 bases and 1 base respectively, with 16 bases between them. The CDR3 DNA reads as TGTGCCAGCAGAACCCCGACAAGGGGATCCTACGAGCAGTACTTC. Encoded protein: CASRTPTRGSYEQYF.

This clone was detected only once. This rearrangement joins TRBV18 to TRBJ1-3; 8 nucleotides align to TRBD1. Trimming cost V 2 bases and J 7 bases; bases outside gene matches: 7. This CDR3 has 15 amino acids. Germline assignment: CDR1 KGHSH and CDR2 LQKENI. CDR3 nucleotides: TGTGCCAGCTCACCAGGCCAGGGGGCGAGCAACACCATATATTTT. Translating gives CASSPGQGASNTIYF.